The 28 T cell receptor beta chains below were found in one sample sequenced in a study of cytomegalovirus exposure and HLA in healthy donors. Profiling relied on immunoSEQ multiplex PCR, and the TCRdb table lists in-frame clones only, not all of them. The sample records 120,000 to 150,000 clones, approximately 86% being singletons. Sequencing was performed on PBMCs. All receptors come from a man younger than 30 in good health and CMV-seropositive.

V usage is TRBV11-2 and J usage is TRBJ2-1; 8 nucleotides align to TRBD2. V lost 4 bases and J lost 4; bases outside the gene matches: 12. CDR3 length: 17 residues. Germline CDR1 reads SGHAT; CDR2 reads FQNNGV. CDR3 amino acids: CASSWGVAGLLYNEQFF. The CDR3 DNA reads as TGTGCCAGCAGCTGGGGAGTAGCGGGACTCCTATACAATGAGCAGTTCTTC. The whole variable domain, remainder taken from reference TRBV11-2 and TRBJ2-1, is EAGVAQSPRYKIIEKRQSVAFWCNPISGHATLYWYQQILGQGPKLLIQFQNNGVVDDSQLPKDRFSAERLKGVDSTLKIQPAKLEDSAVYLCASSWGVAGLLYNEQFFGPGTRLTVL.

V and J are TRBV7-3 and TRBJ2-1; D possibly corresponds to TRBD2 (5 bases). Germline values: CDR1 SGHTA, CDR2 FQGTGA. This CDR3 comprises 16 residues. Trimming removed 4 bases from V and 7 bases from J, with 20 bases in between. CDR3 coding DNA: TGTGCCAGCAGCTCCCAATCCGGGATAGTCTCGAATGAGCAGTTCTTC. Translating gives CASSSQSGIVSNEQFF. Looking up the rest from reference TRBV7-3 and TRBJ2-1 gives the full variable domain: GAGVSQTPSNKVTEKGKYVELRCDPISGHTALYWYRQSLGQGPEFLIYFQGTGAADDSGLPNDRFFAVRPEGSVSTLKIQRTERGDSAVYLCASSSQSGIVSNEQFFGPGTRLTVL.

The chain couples TRBV29-1 to TRBJ1-2; no firm D call. Germline V lookup: CDR1 SQVTM, CDR2 ANQGSEA. The CDR3 length is 16 residues. Trimming left V 4 bases short and J 3 bases short, with 21 bases between. CDR3 sequence: CSVGPTRGIWDYGYTF. The CDR3 nucleotides read TGCAGCGTTGGACCGACACGGGGAATCTGGGACTATGGCTACACCTTC.

CDR3 protein: CASSQDKGYQPQHF. The DNA of the CDR3 is TGTGCCAGCAGCCAAGATAAGGGGTATCAGCCCCAGCATTTT. The V gene is TRBV4-2, the J gene TRBJ1-5; D might be TRBD1 (5 bases). Trimming stripped 0 bases from V and 5 bases from J, with 8 bases between. Germline V gene data show CDR1 as LGHNA and CDR2 as YNFKEQ. This CDR3 spans 14 amino acids.

This clone appeared a few times. The V call is TRBV28, the J call TRBJ1-2, with TRBD1 matching 7 bases. The CDR3 length is 14 residues. Trimming cost V 5 bases and J 4 bases; bases outside gene matches: 7. In germline, CDR1 is MDHEN, CDR2 SYDVKM. For the CDR3, the DNA is TGTGCCAGCAGTGGAGGGGGCTCGGGCTATGGCTACACCTTC. Its translation is CASSGGGSGYGYTF.

This clone was observed once. The chain is built from TRBV11-3 and TRBJ2-7, with 7 bases that match TRBD2. Germline V gene lookup returns CDR1 SGHNT and CDR2 YENEEA. V trimming: 0 bases; J trimming: 1 base; junction bases outside the gene matches: 6. There are 16 residues in the CDR3. The CDR3, as DNA: TGTGCCAGCAGCTTAGATTGGGCTAGCGGATCCTACGAGCAGTACTTC. This encodes CASSLDWASGSYEQYF.

Of note for this clone: A read error may account for a junction end that differs from germline. The V call is TRBV11-2, the J call TRBJ1-2; the D gene is possibly TRBD1 (5 bases). CDR3 size: 11 residues. The germline V gene has CDR1 SGHAT and CDR2 FQNNGV. CDR3 in amino acids: CASSPHRGGNF. CDR3 sequence (DNA): TGTGCCAGCAGCCCACACCGGGGGGGGAATTTC.

The V and J genes are TRBV6-5 and TRBJ1-1; unclear D gene. CDR1 and CDR2 (germline): MNHEY, SVGAGI. Trimming pared 1 base from V and 4 bases from J, leaving 16 bases between. This CDR3 is 16 amino acids long. The CDR3 DNA follows: TGTGCCAGCAGTTACTGCCCCTTCTGCGGCCCCACTGAAGCTTTCTTT. Translating gives CASSYCPFCGPTEAFF.

This rearrangement joins TRBV5-1 to TRBJ2-7; D may be TRBD1 (6 bases). CDR3 length: 14 residues. CDR1 SGHRS and CDR2 YFSETQ come from the germline V gene. V lost 1 base to trimming and J lost 1 base, with 9 bases between them. The CDR3 DNA is TGCGCCAGCAGCTTGACGGGACAATCCTACGAGCAGTACTTC. Translated, it gives CASSLTGQSYEQYF.

This chain links TRBV5-1 with TRBJ2-1; 9 bases match TRBD2. The CDR3 contains 16 residues. From germline, CDR1 is SGHRS and CDR2 YFSETQ. V trimming: 0 bases; J trimming: 2 bases; junction bases outside the gene matches: 3. CDR3 sequence (DNA): TGCGCCAGCAGCTTGGCCCTAGCGGGACCCTACAATGAGCAGTTCTTC. Encoded protein: CASSLALAGPYNEQFF. The full variable domain, rest sourced from reference TRBV5-1 and TRBJ2-1, is KAGVTQTPRYLIKTRGQQVTLSCSPISGHRSVSWYQQTPGQGLQFLFEYFSETQRNKGNFPGRFSGRQFSNSRSEMNVSTLELGDSALYLCASSLALAGPYNEQFFGPGTRLTVL.

V usage is TRBV2 and J usage is TRBJ2-1, with D hard to call. Trimming cost V 9 bases and J 4 bases, with 19 bases left between them. The CDR3 covers 15 residues. CDR1 and CDR2 from the germline V gene are SNHLY and FYNNEI. CDR3 amino acids: CASLAQNPQYNEQFF. The CDR3 region has the DNA TGTGCCAGTTTGGCCCAAAACCCGCAATACAATGAGCAGTTCTTC. Filled out from reference TRBV2 and TRBJ2-1, the complete variable domain reads EPEVTQTPSHQVTQMGQEVILRCVPISNHLYFYWYRQILGQKVEFLVSFYNNEISEKSEIFDDQFSVERPDGSNFTLKIRSTKLEDSAMYFCASLAQNPQYNEQFFGPGTRLTVL.

The chain employs TRBV10-3 and TRBJ1-6; 10 bases match TRBD1. CDR1 and CDR2 from the germline V gene are ENHRY and SYGVKD. J was trimmed by 5 bases and V by 6 bases; bases with no gene match: 4. There are 15 residues in the CDR3. The CDR3 protein is CAIRAGQGDNSPLHF. The CDR3, as DNA: TGTGCCATCAGGGCCGGACAGGGGGATAATTCACCCCTCCACTTT.

DNA for the CDR3: TGTGCCAGCAGTACTAGCGGGATGGACACCGGGGAGCTGTTTTTT. Encoded protein: CASSTSGMDTGELFF. V is TRBV6-6 and J is TRBJ2-2; 10 bases match TRBD2. V trimming: 5 bases; J trimming: 3 bases; junction bases outside the gene matches: 3. Germline V lookup: CDR1 MNHNY, CDR2 SVGAGI (reference sequence). The CDR3 spans 15 residues.

Remarks on this clone: The germline gene is not matched at one end of the junction; a read error may be the cause. The chain employs TRBV7-7 and TRBJ2-1; 9 bases are shared with TRBD2. Germline CDR1 and CDR2: SSHAT and FNYEAQ (reference sequence). The CDR3 is 15 residues long. DNA of the CDR3: TGTGCTAGCAGCTTAAGACTAGCGGTATACAATGAGCAGTTCTTC. It codes for CASSLRLAVYNEQFF.

The chain links TRBV7-9 to TRBJ2-7; 12 bases fit TRBD1. The CDR3 consists of 15 residues. V dropped 5 bases and J dropped 7; count of bases not matched to a gene: 9. The germline V gene has CDR1 SEHNR and CDR2 FQNEAQ (reference sequence). The CDR3 sequence: CASSPRGQGAGEQYF. In DNA, the CDR3 is TGTGCCAGCAGCCCCCGGGGACAGGGGGCGGGTGAGCAGTACTTC.

The sample holds one count of this clone. The V and J genes are TRBV19 and TRBJ1-5; 7 bases fit TRBD1. The length of the CDR3 is 15 residues. Unmatched junction bases numbered 3, after V lost 2 bases and J lost 2 bases. Germline CDR1 LNHDA, CDR2 SQIVND (reference sequence). CDR3 protein: CASSITGDGNQPQHF. The CDR3 DNA follows: TGTGCCAGTAGTATAACAGGGGATGGCAATCAGCCCCAGCATTTT.

V and J are TRBV2 and TRBJ1-1; unclear D gene. V was clipped by 8 bases and J by 10 bases, with 17 bases between them. Germline-derived CDR1 and CDR2 are SNHLY and FYNNEI. The CDR3 has 12 residues. CDR3 bases: TGTGCCAGCCGAGCTATCGAATGGAGAGCTTTCTTT. This gives the protein CASRAIEWRAFF.

The chain recombines TRBV6-1 with TRBJ1-5; 8 nucleotides align to TRBD1. This CDR3 contains 15 residues. Per germline, CDR1 MNHNS and CDR2 SASEGT. The junction had 6 bases not matched to a gene; V was cut back by 2 bases and J by 6 bases. The DNA of the CDR3 is TGTGCCAGCAGTGAACAGGGGGCAAGGGTTCAGCCCCAGCATTTT. This gives the protein CASSEQGARVQPQHF.

The chain employs TRBV11-3 and TRBJ2-7, with 10 bases matching TRBD1. CDR1 is SGHNT and CDR2 is YENEEA in the germline V gene. This CDR3 is built from 14 residues. Trimming cost V 4 bases and J 6 bases; bases outside gene matches: 6. CDR3 nucleotide sequence: TGTGCCAGCAGCTATAGACAGGGGGCGCGCGAGCAGTACTTC. Translated: CASSYRQGAREQYF.

The rearrangement joins TRBV4-1 to TRBJ1-1, with a possible D match to TRBD1 (6 bases). Germline lookup yields CDR1 MGHRA and CDR2 YSYEKL. The germline V and J ends were trimmed by 4 bases and 0 bases, with 15 bases remaining between them. CDR3 size: 16 residues. CDR3 protein: CASSRTGTSMNTEAFF. The CDR3 bases are TGCGCCAGCAGCCGGACCGGGACAAGCATGAACACTGAAGCTTTCTTT.

V and J are TRBV10-3 and TRBJ2-3; 10 bases map to TRBD1. The V gene end was trimmed by 5 bases and the J gene end by 2 bases; junction bases not matched to a gene: 7. The germline CDR1 and CDR2 sequences are ENHRY and SYGVKD. The CDR3 contains 16 residues. The CDR3 DNA sequence: TGTGCCATCAGTTCACCGGGACAGGGGAACACAGATACGCAGTATTTT. It is translated as CAISSPGQGNTDTQYF.

This clone was found a few times. The chain recombines TRBV27 with TRBJ2-2; 11 bases map to TRBD1. The CDR3 contains 17 residues. With V trimmed by 7 bases and J by 3 bases, 10 bases remained unmatched. From germline, CDR1 is MNHEY and CDR2 SMNVEV (reference sequence). CDR3 residues: CASTRWTGGDDTGELFF. The CDR3 nucleotides are TGTGCCAGCACGCGTTGGACAGGGGGCGACGACACCGGGGAGCTGTTTTTT.

CDR3: CASSPLGPGTYNQPQHF. The CDR3 DNA reads as TGTGCCAGCTCACCCCTCGGCCCAGGGACATACAATCAGCCCCAGCATTTT. The rearrangement uses TRBV18 and TRBJ1-5, with D tentatively TRBD1 (6 bases). Germline values: CDR1 KGHSH, CDR2 LQKENI. The CDR3 spans 17 residues. V lost 3 bases, J lost 3 bases, and 18 bases lay in between.

This clone has more than one count but fewer than ten. V usage is TRBV5-1 and J usage is TRBJ2-5, with a weak D call TRBD1 (7 bases). This CDR3 is built from 15 residues. V lost 4 bases to trimming and J lost 2 bases, with 15 bases between them. Germline V CDR1 and CDR2: SGHRS, YFSETQ. The CDR3 DNA reads TGCGCCAGCAGCCAGGGGGGCAGGGAACAAGAGACCCAGTACTTC. Translating gives CASSQGGREQETQYF.

This clone was observed a few times. This chain links TRBV6-5 with TRBJ2-7, with D perhaps TRBD1 (6 bases). The CDR3 runs 15 residues. The V end was cut by 6 bases, the J end by 0 bases, with 15 bases between. CDR1 and CDR2 (germline): MNHEY, SVGAGI. The CDR3 DNA sequence: TGTGCCAGCAGGAAACACAGGGTGGGCTCCTACGAGCAGTACTTC. Translating gives CASRKHRVGSYEQYF.

The gene calls are TRBV5-4 and TRBJ2-7; D is ambiguous. Trimming removed 0 bases from V and 2 bases from J, with 12 bases in between. Germline V gene data show CDR1 as SGHNT and CDR2 as YYREEE (reference sequence). This CDR3 has 15 amino acids. The CDR3 region is CASSLELSQAYEQYF. In nucleotides, the CDR3 is TGTGCCAGCAGCTTGGAACTTAGTCAAGCCTACGAGCAGTACTTC.

The rearrangement links TRBV2 to TRBJ2-2; possibly TRBD2 for D (5 bases). The V and J ends lost 5 bases and 4 bases respectively, with 14 bases between them. Per the germline V gene, CDR1 is SNHLY and CDR2 is FYNNEI. The CDR3 is 15 amino acids. The CDR3 reads CASSKDGVATGELFF. Here the CDR3 DNA reads TGTGCCAGCAGTAAGGACGGGGTGGCCACCGGGGAGCTGTTTTTT.

V gene TRBV10-3 combines with J gene TRBJ1-5; TRBD1 aligns across 7 bases. V dropped 4 bases and J dropped 5; count of bases not matched to a gene: 2. The length of the CDR3 is 13 residues. Germline V lookup: CDR1 ENHRY, CDR2 SYGVKD. CDR3 nucleotides: TGTGCCATCAGTGGAACAGGGGATCAGCCCCAGCATTTT. This sequence encodes CAISGTGDQPQHF.